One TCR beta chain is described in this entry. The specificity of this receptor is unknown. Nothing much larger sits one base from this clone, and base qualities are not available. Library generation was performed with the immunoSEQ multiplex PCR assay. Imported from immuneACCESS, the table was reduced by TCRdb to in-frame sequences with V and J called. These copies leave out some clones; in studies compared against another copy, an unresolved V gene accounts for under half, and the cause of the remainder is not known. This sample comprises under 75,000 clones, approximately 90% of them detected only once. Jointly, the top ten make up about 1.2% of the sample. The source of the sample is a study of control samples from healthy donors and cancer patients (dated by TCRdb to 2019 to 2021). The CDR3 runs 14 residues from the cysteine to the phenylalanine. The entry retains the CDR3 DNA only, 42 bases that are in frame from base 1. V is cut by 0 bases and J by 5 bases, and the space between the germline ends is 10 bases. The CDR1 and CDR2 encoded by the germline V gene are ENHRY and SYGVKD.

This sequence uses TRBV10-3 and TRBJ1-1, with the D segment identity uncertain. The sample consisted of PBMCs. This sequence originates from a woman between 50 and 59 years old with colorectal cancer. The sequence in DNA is TGTGCCATCAGTGAGTCGGCAGGCCAGACTGAAGCTTTCTTT. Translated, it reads CAISESAGQTEAFF.